Shown below are 24 T cell receptor beta chains from a single sample sequenced in a study of siplizumab effects on memory and regulatory T cells. Libraries were prepared by immunoSEQ multiplex PCR; TCRdb keeps only in-frame clonotypes and omits some of them. The sample records 97,000 or so clones, about 90% being singletons. Material: CD4+ T cells sorted from blood. Receptors were obtained from a human donor in good health.

This clone was observed once. V and J are TRBV18 and TRBJ2-2, with TRBD1 as a possible D gene (6 bases). Germline-derived CDR1 and CDR2 are KGHSH and LQKENI. The CDR3 runs 14 residues. Trimming left V 6 bases short and J 8 bases short, with 16 bases between. This CDR3 is CASSGTTGRGELFF. DNA for the CDR3: TGTGCCAGCTCCGGGACAACGGGTCGGGGGGAGCTGTTTTTT.

This chain links TRBV2 with TRBJ2-7; 13 bases agree with TRBD2. The CDR3 loop spans 16 amino acids. The trim removed 7 bases at V and 2 bases at J, leaving 8 bases unmatched. In germline, CDR1 is SNHLY, CDR2 FYNNEI. The CDR3: CASIETSGRITYEQYF. The CDR3 nucleotides are TGTGCCAGCATCGAGACTAGCGGGAGGATAACCTACGAGCAGTACTTC.

The rearrangement uses TRBV29-1 and TRBJ2-3; D is uncertain. The germline CDR1 and CDR2 sequences are SQVTM and ANQGSEA. The CDR3 is 10 residues long. The V gene lost 4 bases and the J gene lost 6 bases, with 5 bases spanning the gap. The CDR3 DNA is TGCAGCGTTGGGGTGGATACGCAGTATTTT. Its translation is CSVGVDTQYF.

As concerns this clone: Other DNA sequences from this sample encode an identical CDR3 as well. This CDR3 is CASRLQGNQPQHF. The CDR3 nucleotides are TGTGCCAGCAGATTACAGGGAAATCAGCCCCAGCATTTT. The chain employs TRBV6-1 and TRBJ1-5; TRBD1 is a possible D gene (6 bases). V shed 6 bases and J shed 4 bases, with 10 bases lying between them. The CDR3 covers 13 residues. Germline V gene data show CDR1 as MNHNS and CDR2 as SASEGT.

This clone is a singleton in its sample. The rearrangement joins TRBV28 to TRBJ2-5; TRBD1 might be the D (5 bases). The closer fit of TRBJ2-7 to the DNA end suggests the J call may be wrong. This CDR3 has 15 amino acids. CDR1 and CDR2 from the germline V gene are MDHEN and SYDVKM. The CDR3 is CASSFSRVLSYEQYF. The CDR3 DNA is TGTGCCAGCAGTTTTAGCAGGGTACTATCCTACGAGCAGTACTTC.

The rearrangement uses TRBV2 and TRBJ2-2; 7 positions agree with TRBD2. The CDR3 runs 15 residues. J gave up 2 bases and V 6 bases, and 6 bases lay outside the gene matches. In germline, CDR1 is SNHLY, CDR2 FYNNEI. CDR3 residues: CASRPSGRNTGELFF. The CDR3 region has the DNA TGTGCCAGCAGGCCTAGCGGTAGAAACACCGGGGAGCTGTTTTTT.

The V gene is TRBV11-2, the J gene TRBJ1-1; 8 positions agree with TRBD1. The CDR3 contains 13 residues. Per the germline V gene, CDR1 is SGHAT and CDR2 is FQNNGV. The V gene end was trimmed by 3 bases and the J gene end by 11 bases; junction bases not matched to a gene: 8. This chain's CDR3 is CASSLGYRGSAFF. As DNA, the CDR3 is TGTGCCAGCAGCTTGGGGTACAGGGGGTCTGCTTTCTTT.

V gene TRBV19 combines with J gene TRBJ1-2, with a tentative D call TRBD1 (5 bases). This CDR3 is 14 amino acids long. CDR1 LNHDA and CDR2 SQIVND come from the germline V gene (reference sequence). V was pared by 7 bases and J by 1 base, with 13 bases between. CDR3 in DNA: TGTGCCAGTACCCGGGTCGGGGGTAACTATGGCTACACCTTC. Translation gives CASTRVGGNYGYTF.

V gene TRBV5-1 combines with J gene TRBJ2-3, with 11 bases lining up with TRBD2. This CDR3 has 15 amino acids. CDR1 is SGHRS and CDR2 is YFSETQ in the germline V gene. V dropped 3 bases and J dropped 9; count of bases not matched to a gene: 9. The CDR3 bases are TGCGCCAGCAGCTCGACTAGCGGGACGAGGAAGACGCAGTATTTT. It is translated as CASSSTSGTRKTQYF. Variable domain in full (rest from reference TRBV5-1 and TRBJ2-3): KAGVTQTPRYLIKTRGQQVTLSCSPISGHRSVSWYQQTPGQGLQFLFEYFSETQRNKGNFPGRFSGRQFSNSRSEMNVSTLELGDSALYLCASSSTSGTRKTQYFGPGTRLTVL.

The genes are TRBV4-1 and TRBJ2-6; 8 bases line up with TRBD2. Germline CDR1 is MGHRA and CDR2 is YSYEKL. Unmatched junction bases numbered 6, after V lost 6 bases and J lost 2 bases. This CDR3 has 16 amino acids. The CDR3 spells CASRTPGGTGANVLTF. The CDR3 nucleotides read TGCGCCAGCAGAACTCCGGGGGGGACTGGGGCCAACGTCCTGACTTTC.

This sequence joins TRBV6-6 and TRBJ2-7, with 8 nucleotides matching TRBD2. The CDR3 loop spans 13 amino acids. The V segment lost 6 bases and the J segment 6 bases; nucleotides outside the gene matches: 7. Germline V gene data show CDR1 as MNHNY and CDR2 as SVGAGI (reference sequence). CDR3 DNA: TGTGCCAGCAGGAAGCGGGAGTTTGGCGAGCAGTACTTC. Its translation: CASRKREFGEQYF.

J is TRBJ2-5 and V is TRBV6-5; no reliable D call. V lost 5 bases and J lost 5, with 9 bases in between. This CDR3 is 12 amino acids long. The germline V gene has CDR1 MNHEY and CDR2 SVGAGI. CDR3 region: CASSPSRETQYF. The CDR3 DNA reads as TGTGCCAGCAGTCCCAGTCGGGAGACCCAGTACTTC.

V and J are TRBV19 and TRBJ1-5; D might be TRBD1 (6 bases). Trimming removed 6 bases at V and 6 bases at J, with 15 bases between. Germline assignment: CDR1 LNHDA and CDR2 SQIVND (reference sequence). This CDR3 comprises 14 residues. CDR3 residues: CASSHGQSGQPQHF. DNA for the CDR3: TGTGCCAGTAGCCACGGACAGTCGGGTCAGCCCCAGCATTTT.

This clone was seen only once. This rearrangement joins TRBV7-9 to TRBJ1-2; weak D call: TRBD1 (5 bases). The germline V gene has CDR1 SEHNR and CDR2 FQNEAQ (reference sequence). This CDR3 is 18 amino acids long. Between the trimmed V and J ends, which lost 1 base and 3 bases, there was a span of 21 bases. In DNA form, the CDR3 reads TGTGCCAGCAGCTTAGGGGAGAAGGGACTTCAAGAGGACTATGGCTACACCTTC. Translation gives CASSLGEKGLQEDYGYTF.

This rearrangement joins TRBV7-8 to TRBJ2-3, with no clear D. Germline loops: CDR1 SGHVS, CDR2 FQNEAQ. The CDR3 has 15 amino acids. Trimming shortened V by 3 bases and J by 1 base, and 11 bases separated the two germline ends. CDR3 DNA: TGTGCCAGCAGCTTCCGGTTCGGTGGCACAGATACGCAGTATTTT. It codes for CASSFRFGGTDTQYF.

This rearrangement joins TRBV7-2 to TRBJ2-5, with TRBD2 matching 12 bases. Looked up from germline, CDR1 is SGHTA and CDR2 is FQGNSA. The ends lost 8 bases at V and 5 bases at J; junction bases unmatched: 6. The CDR3 covers 14 residues. The CDR3 region has the DNA TGTGCCAGCGGTGGACTAGCGGGATTGGAGACCCAGTACTTC. This translates into CASGGLAGLETQYF.

The chain joins TRBV6-1 to TRBJ2-5; D might be TRBD1 (6 bases). Trimming removed 7 bases from V and 2 bases from J, with 11 bases in between. The CDR3 sequence is 13 residues long. CDR1 is MNHNS, CDR2 SASEGT, per germline. The CDR3 DNA sequence: TGTGCCAGCAAGAACGGACAGCAAGAGACCCAGTACTTC. As protein: CASKNGQQETQYF.

J is TRBJ2-2 and V is TRBV11-3; no clear D gene. Germline V gene data show CDR1 as SGHNT and CDR2 as YENEEA. V lost 5 bases and J 8 bases, leaving 15 bases between the germline ends. The CDR3 sequence is 14 residues long. CDR3 sequence reads: CASSPTTSNGELFF. The CDR3 bases are TGTGCCAGCAGCCCTACTACCTCGAATGGGGAGCTGTTTTTT. Looking up the rest from reference TRBV11-3 and TRBJ2-2 gives the full variable domain: EAGVVQSPRYKIIEKKQPVAFWCNPISGHNTLYWYLQNLGQGPELLIRYENEEAVDDSQLPKDRFSAERLKGVDSTLKIQPAELGDSAVYLCASSPTTSNGELFFGEGSRLTVL.

This chain links TRBV7-8 with TRBJ1-5, with 8 bases lining up with TRBD1. This CDR3 has 13 amino acids. V shed 5 bases and J 7 bases; nucleotides not matched to a gene: 4. Germline loops: CDR1 SGHVS, CDR2 FQNEAQ. In DNA, the CDR3 is TGTGCCAGCAGCCAGGACAGGGAACAGCCCCAGCATTTT. Amino acids: CASSQDREQPQHF.

The chain joins TRBV28 to TRBJ2-3; TRBD2 matches at 9 bases. Germline values: CDR1 MDHEN, CDR2 SYDVKM. Trimming took 3 bases from V and 1 from J; bases not matched to a gene: 5. The CDR3 consists of 16 residues. The CDR3 bases are TGTGCCAGCAGTTTCCTACGACTAGCGGGCACAGATACGCAGTATTTT. Amino acids: CASSFLRLAGTDTQYF.

The chain is built from TRBV25-1 and TRBJ1-1; D gene unclear. CDR1 and CDR2 (germline): MGHDK, SYGVNS. V lost 2 bases to trimming and J lost 8 bases, with 9 bases between them. This CDR3 has 12 residues. This CDR3 reads CASSEKSSEAFF. CDR3 DNA sequence: TGTGCCAGCAGTGAAAAGAGCAGCGAAGCTTTCTTT.

The V and J genes are TRBV20-1 and TRBJ2-7; TRBD1 matches at 8 bases. The germline CDR1 and CDR2 sequences are DFQATT and SNEGSKA (reference sequence). V was clipped by 6 bases and J by 5 bases; unmatched bases: 3. The CDR3 runs to 11 residues. The DNA of the CDR3 is TGCAGTGCGATGACAGGGGACGAGCAGTACTTC. Its translation is CSAMTGDEQYF.

This chain links TRBV6-1 with TRBJ2-7; D gene ambiguous. Germline assignment: CDR1 MNHNS and CDR2 SASEGT. V lost 3 bases and J 4 bases, leaving 19 bases between the germline ends. This CDR3 contains 16 residues. For the CDR3, the DNA is TGTGCCAGCAGTGATAGCCCCATCAACTCCCGGTACGAGCAGTACTTC. This translates into CASSDSPINSRYEQYF.

The chain joins TRBV2 to TRBJ1-5, with 11 bases lining up with TRBD1. This CDR3 has 16 residues. V was clipped by 6 bases and J by 7 bases; unmatched bases: 11. CDR1 and CDR2 from the germline V gene are SNHLY and FYNNEI. In nucleotides, the CDR3 is TGTGCCAGCAGGAAGAGGACAGGGGGCCTTAGGCAGCCCCAGCATTTT. Protein product: CASRKRTGGLRQPQHF.